This T cell receptor beta chain was observed in a study of blood T cell repertoires in COVID-19. Turning to the study itself: Sites in the United States, Italy and Spain provided acute and convalescent COVID-19 samples. PBMCs, B-cell-depleted T cells, or T cells provided the cDNA or gDNA that made up the material.

As processed by the authors: Reference gene primer amplification yielded estimated nucleated cell counts. Sequencing used immunoSEQ multiplex PCR; TCRdb keeps in-frame clones, though not all of them. V and J calls and clone size are given by that table; D and trimming were obtained from the DNA. The top ten hold more than 2% of the sample, which has 150,000 to 180,000 clones, 80% to 90% seen once. Germline CDR1 SGHAT, CDR2 FQNNGV. The J segment lost 6 bases and the V segment lost 1 base, leaving 4 bases of the junction unmatched. CDR3 length: 15 residues. The rearrangement uses TRBV11-2 and TRBJ2-1, with 9 bases fitting TRBD2. Sequenced sample: peripheral blood. The receptor was isolated from a woman between 65 and 79 years old with acute or convalescent COVID-19. CDR3 loop: CASSLVRGLANEQFF. The CDR3 region has the DNA TGTGCCAGCAGCTTAGTTAGGGGACTAGCCAATGAGCAGTTCTTC.